The entry that follows covers one TCR beta chain sequence. Its matching antigen is unknown. These data originate in a study of shared clonotypes between healthy human individuals. Terminally differentiated effector memory CD45RA+ cells were excluded from the naive CD8 cells, which were CD45RO-negative and positively selected for CCR7. Every immunoSEQ plate was one replicate of a subset's evenly spread DNA. The repertoire was sequenced with immunoSEQ multiplex PCR; TCRdb's copy has only in-frame clones and lacks some. Among about 700,000 clones listed, around 92% were seen once. Germline V gene lookup returns CDR1 MNHEY and CDR2 SVGAGI. The CDR3 runs 15 residues. The germline V and J ends were trimmed by 6 bases and 0 bases, with 12 bases remaining between them. Study observations and caveats: Sampling used blood alone; tissue repertoires probably differ.

The sequence was obtained from a man aged 30 to 39 in good health. V is TRBV6-5 and J is TRBJ2-1; a possible D gene is TRBD2 (5 bases). Sequencing was done on a sample of naive CD8+ T cells sorted from blood. Here the CDR3 reads CASSQTTSSYNEQFF. The CDR3 DNA sequence: TGTGCCAGCAGCCAGACTACGAGCTCCTACAATGAGCAGTTCTTC.